The sequence of this T cell receptor (beta chain) was determined in a study of T cell responses to AZD1222 COVID-19 vaccine. Study observations and caveats: Most donors were white British and more were female, and clonal diversity was possibly underestimated.

As concerns this clone: What it binds is unknown.

Sequencing was performed with immunoSEQ multiplex PCR; in TCRdb, only in-frame clones are kept and a portion is missing. The sample includes approximately 260,000 clones, 85% to 95% of them seen just once. V lost 0 bases, J lost 6 bases, and 5 bases lay in between. The CDR3 contains 12 residues. Germline CDR1 LGHDT, CDR2 YNNKEL (reference sequence). The sequence derives from an adult in good health. The starting material was peripheral blood, obtained on day 0 of AZD1222 vaccination. The genes are TRBV3-1 (or the pseudogene TRBV3-2) and TRBJ2-5; D gene unclear. In nucleotides, the CDR3 is TGTGCCAGCAGCCAAGAAGAACAGACCCAGTACTTC. Residues: CASSQEEQTQYF.